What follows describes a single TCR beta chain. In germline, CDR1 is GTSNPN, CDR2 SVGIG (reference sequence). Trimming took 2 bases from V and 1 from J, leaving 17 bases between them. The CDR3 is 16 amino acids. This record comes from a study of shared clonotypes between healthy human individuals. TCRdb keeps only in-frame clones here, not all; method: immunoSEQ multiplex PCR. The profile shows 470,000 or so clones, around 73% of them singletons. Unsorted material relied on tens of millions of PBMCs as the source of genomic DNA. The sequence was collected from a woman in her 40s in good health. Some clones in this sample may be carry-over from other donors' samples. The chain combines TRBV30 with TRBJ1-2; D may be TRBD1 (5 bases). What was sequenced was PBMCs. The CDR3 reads CAWSPTGTGLNYGYTF. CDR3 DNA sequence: TGTGCCTGGAGTCCGACGGGCACAGGACTTAACTATGGCTACACCTTC.